The present T cell receptor (beta chain) was sequenced within a study of CD8 T cells in ankylosing spondylitis. V dropped 5 bases and J dropped 5 bases, with 13 bases sitting between them. The CDR3 contains 13 residues. Germline V gene data show CDR1 as DFQATT and CDR2 as SNEGSKA (reference sequence). Making use of molecular barcodes, quantitative 5'-RACE generated TCR beta libraries. Each CDR3 protein gets one entry after TCRdb re-called the 5' RACE reads with MiXCR. This table has a few hundred thousand distinct CDR3 sequences, 20% appearing once. There are a few counts of this clonotype. Its cognate antigen is unknown. Study-level points and caveats: Seemingly characteristic of ankylosing spondylitis blood was a TCR beta motif consisting of eight highly homologous variants.

Sequenced input: blood, either unsorted or a sorted T cell fraction (not recorded which). The TCR was taken from a female donor with ankylosing spondylitis or in good health (not recorded which). J is TRBJ2-1 and V is TRBV20-1, with D tentatively TRBD1 (5 bases). DNA for the CDR3: TGCAGTGCTGGAAAGGGGTCCCACAATGAGCAGTTCTTC. Protein sequence: CSAGKGSHNEQFF.